This is a list of T cell receptor beta chains from one sample in a study of Ad26.COV2.S vaccination and SARS-CoV-2 variants. Clones were read by immunoSEQ multiplex PCR, and TCRdb kept only the in-frame ones, dropping some. Seen here are some 180,000 clones, roughly 87% observed once, and the top ten hold under 7.5%. The sample consisted of peripheral blood, taken after recovery from COVID-19. All receptors come from a human donor who had recovered from COVID-19. CDR3s include the opening cysteine and the closing phenylalanine or tryptophan. Fields, in order: D gene, J gene, CDR3 length, V gene, clone size, CDR3 protein, CDR3 DNA. The D gene is left open where the match is weak. Where a row states a size, it is once, few, many or the class of an expanded clone; other rows omit it.

>NA|TRBJ1-2|16|TRBV13|NA
CASSLGQSRLEGGYTF
TGTGCCAGCAGCTTAGGCCAGAGCAGGTTAGAGGGAGGCTACACCTTC
>NA|TRBJ2-5|15|TRBV10-3|few
CATALSDAGKETQYF
TGTGCCACCGCCCTCTCGGACGCGGGCAAAGAGACCCAGTACTTC
>NA|TRBJ1-6|14|TRBV7-8|NA
CASSPGLENSPLHF
TGTGCCAGCAGCCCAGGACTGGAAAATTCACCCCTCCACTTT
>NA|TRBJ2-5|14|TRBV5-1|NA
CASSLSGAGLVQYF
TGCGCCAGCAGCTTATCAGGGGCCGGTTTGGTCCAGTACTTC
>NA|TRBJ2-1|12|TRBV3-1/TRBV3-2|NA
CASSRKAAQQFF
TGTGCCAGCAGCCGAAAGGCAGCGCAGCAGTTCTTC
>NA|TRBJ1-6|14|TRBV23-1|NA
CASSWGGINSPLHF
TGCGCCAGCTCCTGGGGAGGGATTAATTCACCCCTCCACTTT
>NA|TRBJ2-7|12|TRBV30|few
CAWSVRGDEQYF
TGTGCCTGGAGTGTACGTGGAGACGAGCAGTACTTC
>NA|TRBJ2-7|17|TRBV12-5|NA
CASGFIPLKAGNHEQYF
TGTGCTAGTGGTTTTATACCCCTTAAGGCAGGGAACCACGAGCAGTACTTC
>NA|TRBJ2-7|13|TRBV6-5|NA
CASGGAPPEEQYF
TGTGCCAGCGGGGGGGCTCCTCCGGAGGAGCAGTACTTC
>TRBD2|TRBJ2-1|15|TRBV5-4|NA
CASSLDLLADNEQFF
TGTGCCAGCAGCTTGGACCTACTAGCGGACAATGAGCAGTTCTTC
>NA|TRBJ1-1|14|TRBV9|NA
CASSPWTENTEAFF
TGTGCCAGCAGCCCATGGACAGAAAACACTGAAGCTTTCTTT
>NA|TRBJ1-4|12|TRBV14|NA
CASSQDSGKLFF
TGTGCCAGCAGCCAAGATTCAGGGAAACTGTTTTTT
>TRBD1|TRBJ1-2|14|TRBV29-1|once
CSVGDRGTNYGYTF
TGCAGCGTCGGGGACAGGGGAACTAACTATGGCTACACCTTC
>NA|TRBJ2-1|17|TRBV3-1/TRBV3-2|NA
CASSLAPWGALANEQFF
TGTGCCAGCAGCCTTGCCCCCTGGGGGGCGCTAGCCAATGAGCAGTTCTTC
>NA|TRBJ2-7|16|TRBV28|NA
CASSPNGVAGTSEQYF
TGTGCCAGCAGTCCCAATGGGGTGGCAGGGACGTCCGAGCAGTACTTC
>NA|TRBJ2-1|14|TRBV5-1|NA
CASSLGSDYNEQFF
TGCGCCAGCAGCTTGGGCAGTGACTACAATGAGCAGTTCTTC
>NA|TRBJ2-3|15|TRBV7-2|NA
CASSLGLSSTDTQYF
TGTGCCAGCAGCTTAGGACTAAGTAGCACAGATACGCAGTATTTT
>NA|TRBJ1-5|13|TRBV2|few
CASSDQNNQPQHF
TGTGCCAGCAGTGACCAGAACAATCAGCCCCAGCATTTT
>TRBD2|TRBJ2-5|16|TRBV7-2|NA
CASSLAASGGQETQYF
TGTGCCAGCAGCTTAGCGGCTAGCGGGGGACAAGAGACCCAGTACTTC
>NA|TRBJ1-3|14|TRBV28|NA
CASIKDGTGNTIYF
TGTGCCAGCATCAAGGACGGGACTGGAAACACCATATATTTT
>NA|TRBJ2-7|14|TRBV7-9|NA
CASSLAGTNHEQYF
TGTGCCAGCAGCTTAGCCGGGACAAACCACGAGCAGTACTTC
>NA|TRBJ2-7|19|TRBV7-2|NA
CASSLGYYPNAVSSYEQYF
TGTGCCAGCAGCCTCGGGTACTACCCGAATGCCGTAAGCTCCTACGAGCAGTACTTC
>NA|TRBJ2-7|15|TRBV27|NA
CASSSYSGRSYEQYF
TGTGCCAGCAGTTCCTACTCCGGACGGTCCTACGAGCAGTACTTC
>NA|TRBJ2-2|17|TRBV30|once
CAWSGPQAFANTGELFF
TGTGCCTGGAGTGGGCCCCAGGCCTTTGCGAACACCGGGGAGCTGTTTTTT
>TRBD2|TRBJ2-7|17|TRBV14|NA
CASSPPHVRGGPVEQYF
TGTGCCAGCAGCCCCCCCCACGTTCGGGGAGGGCCGGTCGAGCAGTACTTC
>TRBD2|TRBJ2-1|15|TRBV18|NA
CASSPTSGSTNEQFF
TGTGCCAGCTCACCCACTAGCGGGAGTACCAATGAGCAGTTCTTC
>NA|TRBJ1-1|14|TRBV7-2|once
CASSLWTTNTEAFF
TGTGCCAGCAGCTTATGGACCACGAACACTGAAGCTTTCTTT
>NA|TRBJ1-1|16|TRBV18|NA
CASSPMLGAYYTEAFF
TGTGCCAGCTCACCAATGCTAGGGGCGTACTACACTGAAGCTTTCTTT
>NA|TRBJ2-2|14|TRBV4-1|few
CASSQDWGTGELFF
TGCGCCAGCAGCCAAGATTGGGGGACCGGGGAGCTGTTTTTT
>NA|TRBJ2-7|12|TRBV5-6|NA
CASSFYGDEQYF
TGTGCCAGCAGCTTTTACGGGGACGAGCAGTACTTC
>TRBD2|TRBJ2-5|16|TRBV2|NA
CASSEQGLAGQETQYF
TGTGCCAGCAGTGAACAGGGACTAGCGGGCCAAGAGACCCAGTACTTC
>NA|TRBJ1-6|17|TRBV30|few
CAWSVTPWGARNSPLHF
TGTGCCTGGAGTGTAACCCCGTGGGGGGCTAGGAATTCACCCCTCCACTTT
>TRBD1|TRBJ1-2|15|TRBV5-1|NA
CASSTGQGATDGYTF
TGCGCCAGCAGCACCGGACAGGGGGCTACGGATGGCTACACCTTC
>TRBD2|TRBJ2-1|16|TRBV28|NA
CASSLRRGGMYNEQFF
TGTGCCAGCAGTTTAAGACGGGGGGGTATGTACAATGAGCAGTTCTTC
>NA|TRBJ2-1|11|TRBV5-4|NA
CASSLYNEQFF
TGTGCCAGCAGCCTCTACAATGAGCAGTTCTTC
>TRBD2|TRBJ2-2|16|TRBV3-1/TRBV3-2|NA
CASSTLAGGGTGELFF
TGTGCCAGCAGCACTCTAGCGGGAGGGGGAACCGGGGAGCTGTTTTTT
>NA|TRBJ2-1|15|TRBV9|NA
CASSVTGSSYNEQFF
TGTGCCAGCAGCGTTACGGGGTCTTCCTACAATGAGCAGTTCTTC
>TRBD1|TRBJ2-5|13|TRBV12-3/TRBV12-4|NA
CASSWTGVETQYF
TGTGCCAGCAGCTGGACAGGGGTCGAGACCCAGTACTTC
>TRBD2|TRBJ2-1|13|TRBV7-9|NA
CASSSREGQTQFF
TGTGCCAGCAGCAGCCGGGAGGGGCAGACGCAGTTCTTC
>TRBD2|TRBJ2-4|15|TRBV6-5|NA
CASSYSSGRGYIQYF
TGTGCCAGCAGTTACTCGAGCGGGAGAGGATACATTCAGTACTTC
>TRBD1|TRBJ2-1|16|TRBV9|NA
CASSVGGQGKSSEQFF
TGTGCCAGCAGCGTAGGGGGACAGGGGAAGAGCAGTGAGCAGTTCTTC
>NA|TRBJ2-2|13|TRBV13|NA
CASSFLDTGELFF
TGTGCCAGCAGCTTTCTGGACACCGGGGAGCTGTTTTTT